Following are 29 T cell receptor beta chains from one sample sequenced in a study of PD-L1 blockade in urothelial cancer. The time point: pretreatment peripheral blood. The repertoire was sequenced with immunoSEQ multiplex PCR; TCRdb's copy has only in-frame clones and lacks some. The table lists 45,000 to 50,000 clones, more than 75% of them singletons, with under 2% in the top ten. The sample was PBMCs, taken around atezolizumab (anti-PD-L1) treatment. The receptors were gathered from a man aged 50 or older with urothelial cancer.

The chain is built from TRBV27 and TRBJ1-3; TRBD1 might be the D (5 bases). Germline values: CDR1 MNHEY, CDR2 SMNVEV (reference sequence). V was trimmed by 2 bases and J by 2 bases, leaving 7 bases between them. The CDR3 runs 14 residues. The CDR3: CASSLRTPGNTIYF. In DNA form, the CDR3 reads TGTGCCAGCAGTTTAAGGACACCTGGAAACACCATATATTTT.

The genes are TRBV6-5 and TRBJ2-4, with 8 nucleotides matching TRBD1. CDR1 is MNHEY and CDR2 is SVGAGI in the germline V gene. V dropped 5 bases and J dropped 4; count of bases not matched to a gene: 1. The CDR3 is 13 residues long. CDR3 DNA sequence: TGTGCCAGCAGTGGACAGGGTAAAAACATTCAGTACTTC. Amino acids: CASSGQGKNIQYF.

The CDR3 spells CASSSNRVTEAFF. The CDR3, as DNA: TGTGCCAGTAGTTCCAACAGGGTTACTGAAGCTTTCTTT. The V gene is TRBV19, the J gene TRBJ1-1, with D maybe TRBD1 (6 bases). The CDR3 has 13 residues. The germline V and J ends were trimmed by 5 bases and 5 bases, with 12 bases remaining between them. CDR1 is LNHDA, CDR2 SQIVND, per germline (reference sequence).

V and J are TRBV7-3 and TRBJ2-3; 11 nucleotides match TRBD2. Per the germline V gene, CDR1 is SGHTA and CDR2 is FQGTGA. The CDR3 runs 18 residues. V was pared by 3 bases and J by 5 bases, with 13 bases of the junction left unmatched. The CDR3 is CASSFPLAGGPGVDTQYF. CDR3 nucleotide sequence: TGTGCCAGCAGCTTTCCCTTAGCGGGAGGGCCGGGGGTAGATACGCAGTATTTT.

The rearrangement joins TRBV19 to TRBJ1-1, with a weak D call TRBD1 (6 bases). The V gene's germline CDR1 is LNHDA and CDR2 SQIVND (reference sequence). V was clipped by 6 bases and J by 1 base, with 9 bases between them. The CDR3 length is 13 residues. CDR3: CASRPGQNTEAFF. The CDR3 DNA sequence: TGTGCCAGTAGGCCGGGACAGAACACTGAAGCTTTCTTT.

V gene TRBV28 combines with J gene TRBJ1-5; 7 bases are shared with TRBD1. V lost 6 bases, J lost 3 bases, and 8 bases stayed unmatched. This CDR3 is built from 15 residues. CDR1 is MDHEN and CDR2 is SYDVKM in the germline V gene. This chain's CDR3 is CASRNRGGNNQPQHF. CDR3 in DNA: TGTGCCAGCAGAAACAGGGGTGGGAACAATCAGCCCCAGCATTTT.

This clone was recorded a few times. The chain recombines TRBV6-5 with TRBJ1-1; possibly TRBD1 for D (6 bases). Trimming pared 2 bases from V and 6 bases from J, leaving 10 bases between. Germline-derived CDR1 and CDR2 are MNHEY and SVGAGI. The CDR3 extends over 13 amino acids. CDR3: CASSYHRTAEAFF. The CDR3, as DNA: TGTGCCAGCAGTTACCATAGGACAGCTGAAGCTTTCTTT.

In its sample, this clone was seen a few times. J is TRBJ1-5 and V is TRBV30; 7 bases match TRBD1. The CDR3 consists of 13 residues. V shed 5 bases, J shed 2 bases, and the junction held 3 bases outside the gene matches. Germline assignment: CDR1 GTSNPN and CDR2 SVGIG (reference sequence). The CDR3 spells CAWHTGGNQPQHF. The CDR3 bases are TGTGCCTGGCATACAGGGGGCAATCAGCCCCAGCATTTT.

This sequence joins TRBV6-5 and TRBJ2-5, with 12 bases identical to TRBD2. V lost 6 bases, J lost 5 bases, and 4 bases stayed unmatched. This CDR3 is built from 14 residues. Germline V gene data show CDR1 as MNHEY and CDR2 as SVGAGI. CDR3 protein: CASSSTSGGETQYF. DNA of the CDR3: TGTGCCAGCAGCTCCACTAGCGGGGGGGAGACCCAGTACTTC.

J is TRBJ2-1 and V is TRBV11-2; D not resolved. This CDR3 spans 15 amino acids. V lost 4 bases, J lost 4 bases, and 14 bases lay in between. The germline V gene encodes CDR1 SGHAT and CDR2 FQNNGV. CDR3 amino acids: CASSSVATPYNEQFF. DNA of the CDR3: TGTGCCAGCAGCTCAGTGGCCACCCCATACAATGAGCAGTTCTTC.

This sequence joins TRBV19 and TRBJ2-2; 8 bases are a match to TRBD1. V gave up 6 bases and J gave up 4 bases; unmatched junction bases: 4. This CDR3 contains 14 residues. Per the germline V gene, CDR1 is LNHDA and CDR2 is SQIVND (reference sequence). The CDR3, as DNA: TGTGCCAGTAGCGCGGACAGGGCCACCGGGGAGCTGTTTTTT. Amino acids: CASSADRATGELFF.

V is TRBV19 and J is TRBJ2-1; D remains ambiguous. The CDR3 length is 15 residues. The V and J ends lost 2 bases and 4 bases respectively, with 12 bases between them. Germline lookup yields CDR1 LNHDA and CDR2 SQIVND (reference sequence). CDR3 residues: CASSIITIGYNEQFF. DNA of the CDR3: TGTGCCAGTAGTATAATAACGATCGGGTACAATGAGCAGTTCTTC.

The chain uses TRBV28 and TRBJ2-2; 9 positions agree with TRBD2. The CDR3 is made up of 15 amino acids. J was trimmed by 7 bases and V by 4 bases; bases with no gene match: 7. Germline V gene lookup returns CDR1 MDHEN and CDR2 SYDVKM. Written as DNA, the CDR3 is TGTGCCAGCAGTTCAGGGGCTAGCGGGGTCGGGGAGCTGTTTTTT. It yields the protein CASSSGASGVGELFF.

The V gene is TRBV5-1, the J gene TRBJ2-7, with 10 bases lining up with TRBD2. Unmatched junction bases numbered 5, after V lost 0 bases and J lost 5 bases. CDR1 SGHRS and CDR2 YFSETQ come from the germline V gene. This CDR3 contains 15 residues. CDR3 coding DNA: TGCGCCAGCAGCTTGGGGGGGCTAGCGGGAGACGAGCAGTACTTC. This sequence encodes CASSLGGLAGDEQYF. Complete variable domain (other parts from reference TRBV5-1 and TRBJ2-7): KAGVTQTPRYLIKTRGQQVTLSCSPISGHRSVSWYQQTPGQGLQFLFEYFSETQRNKGNFPGRFSGRQFSNSRSEMNVSTLELGDSALYLCASSLGGLAGDEQYFGPGTRLTVT.

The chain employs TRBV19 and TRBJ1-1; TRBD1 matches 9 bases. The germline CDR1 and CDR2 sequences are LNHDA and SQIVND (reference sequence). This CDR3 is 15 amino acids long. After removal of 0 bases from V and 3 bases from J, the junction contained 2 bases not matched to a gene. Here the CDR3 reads CASSIDWTGDTEAFF. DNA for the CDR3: TGTGCCAGTAGTATAGATTGGACAGGGGACACTGAAGCTTTCTTT.

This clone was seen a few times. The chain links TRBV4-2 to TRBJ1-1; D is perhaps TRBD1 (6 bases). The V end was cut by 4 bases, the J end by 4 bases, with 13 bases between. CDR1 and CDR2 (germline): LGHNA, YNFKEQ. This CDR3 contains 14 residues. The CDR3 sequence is CASSPSDSRTEAFF. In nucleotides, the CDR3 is TGTGCCAGCAGCCCCTCGGACAGCCGCACTGAAGCTTTCTTT.

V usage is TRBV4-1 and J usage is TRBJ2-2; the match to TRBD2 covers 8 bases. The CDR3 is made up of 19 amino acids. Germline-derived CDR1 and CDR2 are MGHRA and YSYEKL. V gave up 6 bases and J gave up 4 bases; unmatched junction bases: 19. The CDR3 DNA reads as TGCGCCAGCAGGCGTGGGGCGGGGGGCCGGGGAATATCCACCGGGGAGCTGTTTTTT. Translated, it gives CASRRGAGGRGISTGELFF.

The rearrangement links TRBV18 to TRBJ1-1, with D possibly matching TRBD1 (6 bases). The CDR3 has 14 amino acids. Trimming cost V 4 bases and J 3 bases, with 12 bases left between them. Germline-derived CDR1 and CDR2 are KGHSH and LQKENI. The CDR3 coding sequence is TGTGCCAGCTCACGGGGGGCGGGAGACACTGAAGCTTTCTTT. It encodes CASSRGAGDTEAFF.

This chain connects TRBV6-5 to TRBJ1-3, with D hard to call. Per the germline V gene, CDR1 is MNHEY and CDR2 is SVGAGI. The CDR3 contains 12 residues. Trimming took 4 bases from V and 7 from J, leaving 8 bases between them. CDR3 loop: CASSSPRNTIYF. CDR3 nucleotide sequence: TGTGCCAGCAGTTCTCCGCGGAACACCATATATTTT.

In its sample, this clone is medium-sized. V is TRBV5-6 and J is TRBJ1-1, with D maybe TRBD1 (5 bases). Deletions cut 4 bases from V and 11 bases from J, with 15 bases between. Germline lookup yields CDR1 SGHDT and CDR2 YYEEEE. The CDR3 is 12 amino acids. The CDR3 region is CASSTLQGFAFF. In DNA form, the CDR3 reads TGTGCCAGCAGCACACTTCAGGGATTTGCTTTCTTT.

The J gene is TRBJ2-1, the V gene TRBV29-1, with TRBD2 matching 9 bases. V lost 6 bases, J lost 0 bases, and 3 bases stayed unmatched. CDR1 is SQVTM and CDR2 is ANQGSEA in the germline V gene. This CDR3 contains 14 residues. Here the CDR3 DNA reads TGCAGCGTATCTAGCGGGACCTCCTACAATGAGCAGTTCTTC. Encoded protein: CSVSSGTSYNEQFF.

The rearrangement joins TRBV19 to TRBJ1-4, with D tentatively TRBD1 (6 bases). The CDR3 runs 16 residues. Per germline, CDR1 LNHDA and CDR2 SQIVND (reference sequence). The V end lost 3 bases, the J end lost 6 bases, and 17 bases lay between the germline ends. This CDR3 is CASSISGGHEHEKLFF. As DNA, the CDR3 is TGTGCCAGTAGTATCTCTGGGGGCCATGAGCATGAAAAACTGTTTTTT.

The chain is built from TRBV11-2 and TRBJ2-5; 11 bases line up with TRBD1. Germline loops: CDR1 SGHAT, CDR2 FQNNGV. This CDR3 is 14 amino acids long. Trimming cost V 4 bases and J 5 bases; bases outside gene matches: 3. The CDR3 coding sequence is TGTGCCAGCAGCTCGAGGACAGGGGGCGAGACCCAGTACTTC. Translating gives CASSSRTGGETQYF.

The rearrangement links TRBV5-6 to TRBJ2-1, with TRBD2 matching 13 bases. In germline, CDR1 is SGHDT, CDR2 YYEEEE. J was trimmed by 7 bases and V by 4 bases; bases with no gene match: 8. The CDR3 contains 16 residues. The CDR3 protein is CASSVRTSGGKNEQFF. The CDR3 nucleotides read TGTGCCAGCAGCGTCCGGACTAGCGGGGGAAAAAATGAGCAGTTCTTC.

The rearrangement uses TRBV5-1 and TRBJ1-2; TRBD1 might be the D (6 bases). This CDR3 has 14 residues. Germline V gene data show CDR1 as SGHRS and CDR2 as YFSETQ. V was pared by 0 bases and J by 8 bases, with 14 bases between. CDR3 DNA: TGCGCCAGCAGCTTGGCAGGACAGCCCGAAGGCTACACCTTC. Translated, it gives CASSLAGQPEGYTF.

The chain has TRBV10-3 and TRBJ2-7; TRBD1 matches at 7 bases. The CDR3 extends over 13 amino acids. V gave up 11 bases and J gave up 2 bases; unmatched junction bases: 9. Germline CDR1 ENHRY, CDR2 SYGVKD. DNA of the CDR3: TGTGCCGTCACCCAAACAGGGGCCTACGAGCAGTACGTC. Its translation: CAVTQTGAYEQYV.

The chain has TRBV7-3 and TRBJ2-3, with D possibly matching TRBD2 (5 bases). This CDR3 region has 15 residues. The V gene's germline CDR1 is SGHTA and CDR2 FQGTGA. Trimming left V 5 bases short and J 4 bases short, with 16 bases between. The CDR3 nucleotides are TGTGCCAGCAGCCCCGGGGTTGGAACTGCAGATACGCAGTATTTT. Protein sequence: CASSPGVGTADTQYF.

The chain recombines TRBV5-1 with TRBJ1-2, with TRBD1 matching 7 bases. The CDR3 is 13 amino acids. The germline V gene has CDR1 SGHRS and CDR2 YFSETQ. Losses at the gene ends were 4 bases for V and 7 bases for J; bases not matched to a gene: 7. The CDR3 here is CASSRGTDGGYTF. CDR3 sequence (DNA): TGCGCCAGCAGCCGCGGGACAGATGGTGGCTACACCTTC.

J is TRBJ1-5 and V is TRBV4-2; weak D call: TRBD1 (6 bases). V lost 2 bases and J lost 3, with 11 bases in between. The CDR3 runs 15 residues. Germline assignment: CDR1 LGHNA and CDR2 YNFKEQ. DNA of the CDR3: TGTGCCAGCAGCCAAACAGGACAGAACAATCAGCCCCAGCATTTT. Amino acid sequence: CASSQTGQNNQPQHF.